The 5 T cell receptor beta chains below were found in one sample sequenced in a study of T cell clones after liver transplantation. The repertoire was sequenced with immunoSEQ multiplex PCR; TCRdb's copy has only in-frame clones and lacks some. The table includes around 78,000 clones, less than 90% detected once. The specimen was CD4+ T cells from blood, collected at the 22-month timepoint. These receptors came from a human patient who received a liver transplant. Some of the T cells may derive from the graft donor.

The V gene is TRBV4-1, the J gene TRBJ1-5, with 7 bases lining up with TRBD1. CDR1 is MGHRA and CDR2 is YSYEKL in the germline V gene. Trimming removed 1 base from V and 6 bases from J; junction bases left unmatched: 6. There are 15 residues in the CDR3. The CDR3 DNA follows: TGCGCCAGCAGCCAAGTAGGGGGCAGTGTTCAGCCCCAGCATTTT. This translates into CASSQVGGSVQPQHF.

The J gene is TRBJ2-2, the V gene TRBV7-2; D could derive from TRBD1 or TRBD2 (7 bases each). The germline CDR1 and CDR2 sequences are SGHTA and FQGNSA. Trimming took 6 bases from V and 5 from J, leaving 13 bases between them. The CDR3 loop spans 14 amino acids. This chain's CDR3 is CASRQGGMTGELFF. In nucleotides, the CDR3 is TGTGCCAGCAGGCAGGGGGGGATGACCGGGGAGCTGTTTTTT.

For the CDR3, the DNA is TGTGCCAGTAGTATAGACCGCCAAACCGGGACAGCCCAAGAGACCCAGTACTTC. Amino acid sequence: CASSIDRQTGTAQETQYF. The V gene is TRBV19, the J gene TRBJ2-5; TRBD1 agrees at 7 bases. V was pared by 0 bases and J by 1 base, with 11 bases of the junction left unmatched. The germline V gene has CDR1 LNHDA and CDR2 SQIVND (reference sequence). The CDR3 loop spans 18 amino acids.

This clone was counted a single time. V gene TRBV19 combines with J gene TRBJ1-4, with D possibly matching TRBD1 (5 bases). CDR1 and CDR2 (germline): LNHDA, SQIVND (reference sequence). V was trimmed by 5 bases and J by 8 bases, leaving 12 bases between them. The CDR3 length is 13 residues. CDR3 in DNA: TGTGCCAGTAGTCCAGACTGGGGGGAAAAACTGTTTTTT. This encodes CASSPDWGEKLFF.

The V gene is TRBV6-5, the J gene TRBJ1-3; 9 bases align to TRBD1. Losses at the gene ends were 6 bases for V and 4 bases for J; bases not matched to a gene: 7. This CDR3 spans 15 amino acids. Germline-derived CDR1 and CDR2 are MNHEY and SVGAGI. The CDR3 DNA reads TGTGCCAGCAGCCCCCCTACAGGGGGCGGAAACACCATATATTTT. It yields the protein CASSPPTGGGNTIYF.